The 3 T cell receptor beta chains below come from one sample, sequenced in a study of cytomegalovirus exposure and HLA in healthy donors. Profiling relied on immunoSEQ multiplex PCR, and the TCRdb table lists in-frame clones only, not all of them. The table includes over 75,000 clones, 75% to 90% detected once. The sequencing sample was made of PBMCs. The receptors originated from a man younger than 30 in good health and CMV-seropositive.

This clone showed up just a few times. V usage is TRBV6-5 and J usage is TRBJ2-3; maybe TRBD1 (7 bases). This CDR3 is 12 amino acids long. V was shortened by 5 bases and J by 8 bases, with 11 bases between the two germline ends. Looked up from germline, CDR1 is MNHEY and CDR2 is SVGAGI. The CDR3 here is CASSPQGGTQYF. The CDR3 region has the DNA TGTGCCAGCAGTCCTCAGGGGGGTACGCAGTATTTT.

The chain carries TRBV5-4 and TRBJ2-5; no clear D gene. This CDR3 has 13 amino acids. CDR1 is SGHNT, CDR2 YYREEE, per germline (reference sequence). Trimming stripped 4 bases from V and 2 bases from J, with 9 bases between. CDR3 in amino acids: CASSQALQETQYF. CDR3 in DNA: TGTGCCAGCAGCCAAGCGTTGCAAGAGACCCAGTACTTC. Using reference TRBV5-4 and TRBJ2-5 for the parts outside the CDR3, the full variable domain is ETGVTQSPTHLIKTRGQQVTLRCSSQSGHNTVSWYQQALGQGPQFIFQYYREEENGRGNFPPRFSGLQFPNYSSELNVNALELDDSALYLCASSQALQETQYFGPGTRLLVL.

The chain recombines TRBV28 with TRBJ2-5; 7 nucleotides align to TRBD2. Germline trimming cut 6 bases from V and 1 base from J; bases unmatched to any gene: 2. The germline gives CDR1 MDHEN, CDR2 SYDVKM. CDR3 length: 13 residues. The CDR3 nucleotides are TGTGCCAGCAGGGGGGGGGTCCAAGAGACCCAGTACTTC. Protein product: CASRGGVQETQYF.